The rows below give T cell receptor beta chains drawn from one sample of a study of regulatory T cells in long-lasting Graves disease. MiXCR, run by TCRdb on the multiplex PCR reads, gives a single entry per CDR3 protein. The sample contains some 500,000 distinct CDR3 sequences, approximately 15% of which appear only once. This sample also belongs to another study, concerning T cells in Graves' hyperthyroidism and ophthalmopathy.

The source material was peripheral blood mononuclear cells (PBMCs), sampled at new diagnosis, from a patient treated with antithyroid drugs. Every receptor here comes from a young man with Graves disease. CDR3s include the opening cysteine and the closing phenylalanine or tryptophan. D genes are given only for firm matches. The size field is filled for only some rows; it gives once, few, many or a size class.

v_call	j_call	d_call	clone_size	cdr3_aa	cdr3_nt
TRBV20-1	TRBJ2-5	TRBD1	NA	CGARQDRISGTQYF	TGCGGTGCTAGACAGGACAGGATTTCTGGGACCCAGTACTTC
TRBV5-1	TRBJ2-5	NA	many	CASSFQDSQETQYF	TGCGCCAGCAGCTTTCAGGACAGTCAAGAGACCCAGTACTTC
TRBV27	TRBJ1-4	NA	many	CASSTEGDLAEKLFF	TGTGCCAGCAGTACCGAGGGGGATCTGGCTGAAAAACTGTTTTTT
TRBV2	TRBJ2-7	NA	many	CASLLVSYEQYF	TGTGCCAGCCTTTTGGTATCCTACGAGCAGTACTTC
TRBV24-1	TRBJ1-2	TRBD1	many	CATSDPGQDGYTF	TGTGCCACCAGTGATCCGGGACAGGATGGCTACACCTTC
TRBV5-1	TRBJ1-1	NA	many	CASSSRPDLAFF	TGCGCCAGCAGCTCGCGACCCGATTTAGCTTTCTTT
TRBV27	TRBJ1-1	TRBD1	many	CASSLWGTGGKDTEAFF	TGTGCCAGCAGTTTATGGGGGACAGGAGGTAAGGACACTGAAGCTTTCTTT
TRBV12-5	TRBJ1-5	NA	many	CASGLVAGVQPQHF	TGTGCTAGTGGTTTGGTAGCAGGGGTTCAGCCCCAGCATTTT
TRBV5-1	TRBJ1-6	TRBD1	NA	CASSFTGTGDSPLHF	TGCGCCAGCAGCTTTACCGGGACAGGAGATTCACCCCTCCACTTT
TRBV7-8	TRBJ2-2	TRBD1	few	CASSFGTGWGTGELFF	TGTGCCAGCAGCTTCGGGACAGGGTGGGGCACCGGGGAGCTGTTTTTT
TRBV7-3	TRBJ2-7	NA	many	CASSSPGRDEQYF	TGTGCCAGCAGCTCTCCGGGAAGGGACGAGCAGTACTTC
TRBV6-5	TRBJ1-3	NA	NA	CASSYSKGGTGNTIYF	TGTGCCAGCAGTTACTCGAAGGGGGGTACTGGAAACACCATATATTTT
TRBV5-1	TRBJ2-1	NA	many	CASSLAQGGGYNEQFF	TGCGCCAGCAGCTTGGCGCAGGGGGGCGGCTACAATGAGCAGTTCTTC
TRBV20-1	TRBJ2-1	TRBD2	many	CSARDWTGGKNEQFF	TGCAGTGCTAGAGATTGGACGGGAGGGAAGAATGAGCAGTTCTTC
TRBV20-1	TRBJ2-1	TRBD2	NA	CSARDLLLAGGPNEQFF	TGCAGTGCTAGAGATCTCTTGCTAGCGGGCGGACCCAATGAGCAGTTCTTC
TRBV7-3	TRBJ1-2	TRBD1	NA	CASGLDREHGYTF	TGTGCCAGCGGCTTAGACAGGGAGCATGGCTACACCTTC
TRBV18	TRBJ2-1	NA	NA	CASSPRGSNNEQFF	TGTGCCAGCTCACCACGTGGGAGTAACAATGAGCAGTTCTTC
TRBV7-8	TRBJ1-5	TRBD1	many	CASSPTLRGQNQPQHF	TGTGCCAGCAGCCCCACCCTAAGGGGGCAGAATCAGCCCCAGCATTTT
TRBV6-1	TRBJ2-5	NA	few	CASSDALGYQETQYF	TGTGCCAGCAGTGATGCTCTAGGGTACCAAGAGACCCAGTACTTC
TRBV7-8	TRBJ1-2	TRBD1	NA	CASSSNRGGLDYGYAF	TGTGCCAGCAGTTCTAACAGGGGGGGATTGGACTATGGCTACGCCTTC
TRBV29-1	TRBJ2-7	TRBD1	many	CSVATGTGGYEQYF	TGCAGCGTTGCTACCGGGACAGGGGGCTACGAGCAGTACTTC
TRBV5-1	TRBJ2-1	NA	many	CASSWEGPAGGEQFF	TGCGCCAGCAGCTGGGAAGGCCCGGCTGGGGGTGAGCAGTTCTTC
TRBV5-1	TRBJ2-2	TRBD1	NA	CASSETGGHAGELFF	TGCGCCAGCAGCGAGACAGGGGGTCATGCCGGGGAGCTGTTTTTT
TRBV5-1	TRBJ2-1	TRBD2	NA	CASSFGMTGTSGNEQFF	TGCGCCAGCAGCTTCGGGATGACCGGGACTAGCGGCAATGAGCAGTTCTTC
TRBV6-5	TRBJ2-3	NA	few	CASSYASATQYF	TGTGCCAGCAGTTACGCGTCGGCTACGCAGTATTTT
TRBV18	TRBJ2-2	TRBD1	NA	CASSPSRGRGTGELFF	TGTGCCAGCTCACCTTCGAGGGGGCGCGGCACCGGGGAGCTGTTTTTT
TRBV27	TRBJ2-7	TRBD2	many	CASSLWGLAGVLSYEQYF	TGTGCCAGCAGTTTATGGGGACTAGCGGGAGTGTTGTCCTACGAGCAGTACTTC
TRBV7-9	TRBJ1-1	NA	NA	CASRSVRPGTEAFF	TGTGCCAGCAGATCGGTCAGGCCGGGGACTGAAGCTTTCTTT
TRBV20-1	TRBJ2-7	NA	NA	CSARDQDKEQYF	TGCAGTGCTAGAGATCAGGACAAGGAGCAGTACTTC
TRBV12-3/TRBV12-4	TRBJ2-3	NA	many	CASNRLGPSGADTQYF	TGTGCCAGCAACCGCCTGGGGCCTTCAGGGGCAGATACGCAGTATTTT
TRBV19	TRBJ2-7	NA	many	CASSLRSGQGTSYEQYF	TGTGCCAGTAGTCTCCGCAGTGGGCAGGGCACTTCCTACGAGCAGTACTTC
TRBV3-1	TRBJ2-2	NA	few	CASSQDQGSELFF	TGTGCCAGCAGCCAAGATCAGGGTTCGGAGCTGTTTTTT
TRBV15	TRBJ2-7	NA	many	CATSRAGTSYEQYF	TGTGCCACCAGCAGGGCCGGGACATCCTACGAGCAGTACTTC
TRBV11-2	TRBJ2-2	NA	many	CASRYSTGELFF	TGTGCCAGCAGATACAGCACCGGGGAGCTGTTTTTT
TRBV27	TRBJ2-7	TRBD1	many	CASSSDRGPNYEQYF	TGTGCCAGCAGTTCGGACAGGGGGCCAAATTACGAGCAGTACTTC
TRBV6-1	TRBJ2-1	TRBD2	many	CASSRLLAGENGNEQFF	TGTGCCAGCAGTAGATTACTAGCGGGAGAGAATGGCAATGAGCAGTTCTTC
TRBV20-1	TRBJ2-3	NA	many	CSARDLGRTDTQYF	TGCAGTGCTAGAGATCTAGGGCGCACAGATACGCAGTATTTT
TRBV5-6	TRBJ2-3	TRBD2	NA	CASSFSGSGDTQYF	TGTGCCAGCAGCTTTAGCGGGTCGGGAGATACGCAGTATTTT
TRBV4-2	TRBJ2-7	NA	NA	CAGSGWYSYEQYF	TGTGCCGGGAGTGGCTGGTACTCCTACGAGCAGTACTTC
TRBV19	TRBJ2-7	NA	many	CASSTGQGYYEQYF	TGTGCCAGTAGTACGGGGCAGGGGTATTACGAGCAGTACTTC
TRBV18	TRBJ2-7	TRBD2	NA	CASSPPGLAGGLEQYF	TGTGCCAGCTCACCACCGGGACTAGCGGGAGGGCTCGAGCAGTACTTC
TRBV3-1	TRBJ2-7	NA	many	CASSQGPTGNYEQYF	TGTGCCAGCAGCCAAGGACCCACAGGAAACTACGAGCAGTACTTC
TRBV7-9	TRBJ2-7	TRBD1	NA	CASSPQGAVYEQYF	TGTGCCAGCAGCCCGCAGGGGGCGGTCTACGAGCAGTACTTC
TRBV27	TRBJ1-1	TRBD1	few	CASRKDRGYTEAFF	TGTGCCAGCAGGAAGGACAGGGGTTATACTGAAGCTTTCTTT
TRBV20-1	TRBJ1-1	NA	once	CSASEAYEAFF	TGCAGTGCTTCCGAGGCTTATGAAGCTTTCTTT
TRBV27	TRBJ2-5	NA	many	CASTKRGGETQYF	TGTGCCAGCACTAAACGGGGTGGTGAGACCCAGTACTTC
TRBV2	TRBJ2-7	TRBD2	NA	CASSSLAGERIGQYF	TGTGCCAGCAGTTCCTTAGCGGGAGAACGTATCGGGCAGTACTTC
TRBV24-1	TRBJ2-1	TRBD2	many	CATSDFPSGTYNEQFF	TGTGCCACCAGTGATTTTCCTAGCGGAACCTACAATGAGCAGTTCTTC
TRBV2	TRBJ2-1	NA	many	CASTRRGGDNEQFF	TGTGCCAGCACCCGAAGGGGCGGGGACAATGAGCAGTTCTTC
TRBV5-1	TRBJ1-4	NA	NA	CASGPGTLVEKLFF	TGCGCCAGCGGGCCCGGGACCCTCGTTGAAAAACTGTTTTTT
TRBV20-1	TRBJ2-1	NA	many	CSAKRPSYNEQFF	TGCAGTGCTAAGAGGCCCTCCTACAATGAGCAGTTCTTC
TRBV19	TRBJ2-1	NA	NA	CASSIIGQGRRNEQFF	TGTGCCAGTAGTATAATTGGGCAGGGCCGAAGGAATGAGCAGTTCTTC
TRBV28	TRBJ2-1	NA	NA	CATDGAPYNEQFF	TGTGCCACCGACGGAGCTCCCTACAATGAGCAGTTCTTC
TRBV27	TRBJ1-2	NA	many	CASKFGGRDYGYTF	TGTGCCAGCAAGTTCGGGGGTAGGGACTATGGCTACACCTTC
TRBV20-1	TRBJ2-3	NA	many	CSAIRGPDTQYF	TGCAGTGCTATCCGGGGGCCAGATACGCAGTATTTT
TRBV20-1	TRBJ2-3	TRBD2	few	CSARDLQREANTQYF	TGCAGTGCTAGAGATTTGCAGCGGGAGGCGAATACGCAGTATTTT
TRBV5-1	TRBJ2-5	NA	few	CASSLGRSGGPRTQYF	TGCGCCAGCAGCTTGGGGCGGAGTGGCGGGCCAAGGACCCAGTACTTC
TRBV5-1	TRBJ2-3	NA	few	CASSAGGSTDTQYF	TGCGCCAGCAGTGCCGGGGGCAGCACAGATACGCAGTATTTT